The source of this T cell receptor (beta chain) is a study of cytomegalovirus exposure and HLA in healthy donors. Primers: 60 Vbeta forward and 13 Jbeta reverse. TCRdb keeps only in-frame clones here, not all; method: immunoSEQ multiplex PCR. The data show 190,000 or so clones, 80% to 85% seen once. The CDR3 covers 15 residues. V lost 6 bases to trimming and J lost 2 bases; unmatched junction nucleotides: 8. Germline CDR1 and CDR2: MDHEN and SYDVKM. The receptor was derived from a man between 45 and 60 years old in good health and CMV-seronegative. V and J are TRBV28 and TRBJ1-1; 8 bases fit TRBD1. The sample consisted of PBMCs. The CDR3, as DNA: TGTGCCAGCAGCCTACCTGGGACAGGTAACACTGAAGCTTTCTTT. Encoded protein: CASSLPGTGNTEAFF.